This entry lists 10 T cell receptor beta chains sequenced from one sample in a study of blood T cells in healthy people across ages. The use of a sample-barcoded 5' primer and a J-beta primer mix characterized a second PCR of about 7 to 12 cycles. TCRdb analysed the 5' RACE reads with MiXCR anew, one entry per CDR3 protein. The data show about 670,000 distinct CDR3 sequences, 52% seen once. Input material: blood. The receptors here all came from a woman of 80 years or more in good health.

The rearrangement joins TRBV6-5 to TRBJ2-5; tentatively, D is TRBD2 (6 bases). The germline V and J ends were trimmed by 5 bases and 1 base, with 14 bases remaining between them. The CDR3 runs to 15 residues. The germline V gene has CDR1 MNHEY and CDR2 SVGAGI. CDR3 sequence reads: CASSPPGLGQETQYF. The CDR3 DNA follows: TGTGCCAGCAGTCCACCGGGACTGGGCCAAGAGACCCAGTACTTC.

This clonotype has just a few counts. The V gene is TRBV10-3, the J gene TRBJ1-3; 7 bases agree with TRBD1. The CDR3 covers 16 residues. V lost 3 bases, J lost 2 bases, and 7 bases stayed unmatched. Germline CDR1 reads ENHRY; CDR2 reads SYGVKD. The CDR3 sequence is CAISDLTGWTGNTIYF. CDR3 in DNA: TGTGCCATCAGTGATTTGACAGGGTGGACTGGAAACACCATATATTTT.

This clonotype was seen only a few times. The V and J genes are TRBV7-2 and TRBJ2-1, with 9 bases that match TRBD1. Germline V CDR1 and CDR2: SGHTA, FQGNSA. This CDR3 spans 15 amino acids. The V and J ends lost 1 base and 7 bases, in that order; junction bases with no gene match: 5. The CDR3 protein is CASSLGGTGHNEQFF. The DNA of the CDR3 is TGTGCCAGCAGCTTAGGGGGGACAGGGCATAATGAGCAGTTCTTC.

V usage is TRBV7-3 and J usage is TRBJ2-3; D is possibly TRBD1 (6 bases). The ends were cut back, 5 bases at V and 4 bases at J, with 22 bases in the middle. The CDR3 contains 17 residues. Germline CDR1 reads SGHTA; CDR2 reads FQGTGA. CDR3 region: CASSRPGHADSSDTQYF. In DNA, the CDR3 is TGTGCCAGCAGCCGGCCGGGACACGCGGACTCCTCAGATACGCAGTATTTT. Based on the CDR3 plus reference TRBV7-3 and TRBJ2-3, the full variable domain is GAGVSQTPSNKVTEKGKYVELRCDPISGHTALYWYRQSLGQGPEFLIYFQGTGAADDSGLPNDRFFAVRPEGSVSTLKIQRTERGDSAVYLCASSRPGHADSSDTQYFGPGTRLTVL.

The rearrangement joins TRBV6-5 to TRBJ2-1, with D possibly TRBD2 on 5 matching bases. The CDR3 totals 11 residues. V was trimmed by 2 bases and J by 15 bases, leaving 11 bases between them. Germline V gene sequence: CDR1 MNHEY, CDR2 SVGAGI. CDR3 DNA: TGTGCCAGCAGTTACCGAGGGCGACCGTTCTTC. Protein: CASSYRGRPFF.

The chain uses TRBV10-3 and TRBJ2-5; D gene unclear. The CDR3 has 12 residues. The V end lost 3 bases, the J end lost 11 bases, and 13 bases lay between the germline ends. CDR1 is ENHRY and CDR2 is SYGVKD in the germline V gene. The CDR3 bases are TGTGCCATCAGTGAACTAAGGAATGAGCAGTACTTC. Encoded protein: CAISELRNEQYF.

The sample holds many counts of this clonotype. The CDR3 here is CASSLQEGIKTQYF. Written as DNA, the CDR3 is TGTGCCAGCAGCTTACAGGAGGGGATCAAGACCCAGTACTTC. The chain joins TRBV7-2 to TRBJ2-5, with D tentatively TRBD2 (6 bases). V dropped 2 bases and J dropped 6 bases, with 13 bases sitting between them. This CDR3 is built from 14 residues. Germline CDR1 is SGHTA and CDR2 is FQGNSA. Full variable domain (rest looked up from reference TRBV7-2 and TRBJ2-5): GAGVSQSPSNKVTEKGKDVELRCDPISGHTALYWYRQSLGQGLEFLIYFQGNSAPDKSGLPSDRFSAERTGGSVSTLTIQRTQQEDSAVYLCASSLQEGIKTQYFGPGTRLLVL.

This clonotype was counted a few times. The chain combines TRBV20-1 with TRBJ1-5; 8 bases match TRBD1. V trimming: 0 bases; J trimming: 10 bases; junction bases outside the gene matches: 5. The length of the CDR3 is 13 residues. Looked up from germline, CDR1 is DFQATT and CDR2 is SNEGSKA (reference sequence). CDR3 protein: CSARDRQGRPQHF. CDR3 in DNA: TGCAGTGCTAGAGATAGACAGGGGCGACCCCAGCATTTT.

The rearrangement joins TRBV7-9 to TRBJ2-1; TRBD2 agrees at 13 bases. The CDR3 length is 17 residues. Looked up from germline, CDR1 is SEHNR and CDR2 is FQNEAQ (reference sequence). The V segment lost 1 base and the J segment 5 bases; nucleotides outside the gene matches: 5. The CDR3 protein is CASSLVPTSGRDNEQFF. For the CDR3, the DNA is TGTGCCAGCAGCTTAGTCCCAACTAGCGGGAGGGACAATGAGCAGTTCTTC. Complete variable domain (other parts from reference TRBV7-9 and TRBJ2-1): DTGVSQNPRHKITKRGQNVTFRCDPISEHNRLYWYRQTLGQGPEFLTYFQNEAQLEKSRLLSDRFSAERPKGSFSTLEIQRTEQGDSAMYLCASSLVPTSGRDNEQFFGPGTRLTVL.

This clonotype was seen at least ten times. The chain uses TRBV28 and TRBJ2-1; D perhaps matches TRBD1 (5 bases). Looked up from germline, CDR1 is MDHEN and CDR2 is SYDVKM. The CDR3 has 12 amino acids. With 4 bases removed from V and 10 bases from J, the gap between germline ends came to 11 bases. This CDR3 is CASSWGSGEQFF. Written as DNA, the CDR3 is TGTGCCAGCAGTTGGGGCTCAGGGGAGCAGTTCTTC.